The present TCR beta chain was sequenced within a study of early T cells in non-severe SARS-CoV-2 infection. This clonotype turned up a few times. The protocol attached unique molecular identifiers to individual cDNA molecules. TCRdb reprocessed the 5' RACE reads via MiXCR and lists one record per CDR3 protein. This sample carries 120,000 or so distinct CDR3 sequences, roughly an eighth of them seen once, and the ten largest clones take around 3.7%. Germline values: CDR1 LNHNV, CDR2 YYDKDF (reference sequence). CDR3 length: 12 residues. V was pared by 1 base and J by 6 bases, with 4 bases between. This sequence originates from an adult who was a healthcare worker with PCR-confirmed SARS-CoV-2 infection or an uninfected control (not recorded which). The source was whole blood, collected at baseline. This sequence joins TRBV15 and TRBJ1-5, with D unresolved. The CDR3 here is CATSRVRQPQHF. Written as DNA, the CDR3 is TGTGCCACCAGCAGAGTTCGTCAGCCCCAGCATTTT. The full variable domain, completed using reference TRBV15 and TRBJ1-5, is DAMVIQNPRYQVTQFGKPVTLSCSQTLNHNVMYWYQQKSSQAPKLLFHYYDKDFNNEADTPDNFQSRRPNTSFCFLDIRSPGLGDTAMYLCATSRVRQPQHFGDGTRLSIL.